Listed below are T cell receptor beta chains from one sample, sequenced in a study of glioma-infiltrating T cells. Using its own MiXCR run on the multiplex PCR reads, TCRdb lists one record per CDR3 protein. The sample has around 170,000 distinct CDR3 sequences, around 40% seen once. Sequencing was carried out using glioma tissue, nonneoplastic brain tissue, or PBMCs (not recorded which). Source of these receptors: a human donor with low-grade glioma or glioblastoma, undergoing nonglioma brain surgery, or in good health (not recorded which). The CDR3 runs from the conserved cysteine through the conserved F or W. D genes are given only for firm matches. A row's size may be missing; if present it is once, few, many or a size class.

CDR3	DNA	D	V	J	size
CASSQDFESTEQYF	TGTGCCAGCAGCCAAGATTTTGAAAGTACCGAGCAGTACTTC	.	TRBV4-2	TRBJ2-7	many
CASSEEVKGNEQFF	TGTGCCAGCAGTGAAGAGGTCAAGGGCAATGAGCAGTTCTTC	.	TRBV6-1	TRBJ2-1	many
CSLTSGRVGEQFF	TGCAGTTTGACTAGCGGGAGGGTAGGGGAGCAGTTCTTC	TRBD2	TRBV20-1	TRBJ2-1	many
CASSGLSDYGYTF	TGTGCCAGCAGCGGGCTCAGCGACTATGGCTACACCTTC	.	TRBV3-1	TRBJ1-2	.
CATREGQGVEDTQHF	TGTGCCACCAGGGAGGGACAGGGAGTGGAAGATACGCAGCATTTT	TRBD1	TRBV24-1	TRBJ1-5	.
CASSWGGTEAFF	TGTGCCAGCAGTTGGGGGGGCACTGAAGCTTTCTTT	.	TRBV12-3/TRBV12-4	TRBJ1-1	.
CASSEGRVSGGNTINF	TGTGCCAGCAGTGAAGGCAGGGTTTCGGGAGGAAACACCATAAATTTT	.	TRBV2	TRBJ1-3	.
CSAKLSSNQPQHF	TGCAGTGCTAAACTGTCTAGCAATCAGCCCCAGCATTTT	.	TRBV20-1	TRBJ1-5	many
CASRATGTSGSLGGNEQFF	TGTGCCAGCAGGGCTACCGGGACTAGCGGGAGTCTAGGGGGAAATGAGCAGTTCTTC	TRBD2	TRBV2	TRBJ2-1	few
CATSRAGTTNSPLHF	TGTGCCACCAGCAGAGCGGGAACGACTAATTCACCCCTCCACTTT	.	TRBV15	TRBJ1-6	many
CAWSVKDSGSPLHF	TGTGCCTGGAGTGTAAAGGACAGCGGTTCACCCCTCCACTTT	.	TRBV30	TRBJ1-6	.
CASSPRLTGYPGELFF	TGTGCCAGCTCACCACGCTTGACAGGGTATCCCGGGGAGCTGTTTTTT	TRBD1	TRBV18	TRBJ2-2	few
CASGLTSGKNEQFF	TGTGCCAGCGGATTGACTAGCGGGAAAAATGAGCAGTTCTTC	TRBD2	TRBV7-2	TRBJ2-1	many
CASSPTGNTGELFF	TGTGCCAGCTCGCCGACAGGGAACACCGGGGAGCTGTTTTTT	.	TRBV18	TRBJ2-2	.
CASSRDSLGDTEAFF	TGCGCCAGCAGCAGGGACTCCCTGGGGGACACTGAAGCTTTCTTT	.	TRBV5-1	TRBJ1-1	many
CASSEILAHNEQFF	TGCGCCAGCAGTGAAATTCTAGCTCACAATGAGCAGTTCTTC	.	TRBV10-2	TRBJ2-1	once
CSASGLGFGTEALF	TGCAGTGCTAGTGGTCTGGGCTTTGGCACTGAAGCTTTATTT	.	TRBV20-1	TRBJ1-1	.
CASKEDREAEAFF	TGTGCCAGCAAGGAGGACAGAGAAGCTGAAGCTTTCTTT	.	TRBV2	TRBJ1-1	.
CSAMTPLGREETQYF	TGCAGTGCTATGACACCTCTGGGGAGGGAAGAGACCCAGTACTTC	TRBD2	TRBV20-1	TRBJ2-5	few
CASSEGGQETQYF	TGTGCCAGTAGTGAGGGCGGCCAAGAGACCCAGTACTTC	.	TRBV19	TRBJ2-5	.
CAITKKGQPNTGELFF	TGTGCCATCACCAAAAAAGGGCAGCCGAACACCGGGGAGCTGTTTTTT	.	TRBV6-5	TRBJ2-2	once
CSARTSVGTDTQYF	TGCAGTGCTAGGACTAGTGTGGGGACAGATACGCAGTATTTT	.	TRBV20-1	TRBJ2-3	many
CSARGTANEQFF	TGCAGTGCTAGAGGAACAGCTAATGAGCAGTTCTTC	.	TRBV20-1	TRBJ2-1	many
CASTPQGRGYEQYF	TGTGCCAGTACCCCCCAGGGGCGCGGGTACGAGCAGTACTTC	.	TRBV19	TRBJ2-7	few
CASSEIQVGQPQHF	TGTGCCAGCAGTGAAATCCAGGTGGGCCAGCCCCAGCATTTT	.	TRBV2	TRBJ1-5	.
CASRQLKGHLYEQYF	TGTGCCAGCAGACAGCTTAAGGGGCACCTATACGAGCAGTACTTC	.	TRBV7-9	TRBJ2-7	few
CASSSGQNQPQHF	TGTGCCAGCTCATCGGGACAGAATCAGCCCCAGCATTTT	TRBD1	TRBV18	TRBJ1-5	many
CASSGGSIYSNQPQHF	TGTGCCAGCAGCGGGGGGTCAATTTATAGCAATCAGCCCCAGCATTTT	.	TRBV7-2	TRBJ1-5	.
CASSIWGRPDTQYF	TGTGCCAGTAGTATATGGGGGCGGCCAGATACGCAGTATTTT	.	TRBV19	TRBJ2-3	.
CASMDSYDQPQHF	TGTGCCAGCATGGACAGTTATGATCAGCCCCAGCATTTT	.	TRBV6-1	TRBJ1-5	.
CASSVGQRGYTF	TGTGCCAGCAGCGTGGGACAGCGTGGCTACACCTTC	TRBD1	TRBV3-1	TRBJ1-2	many
CASTLSRKGSEAFF	TGTGCCAGCACCTTGTCCCGGAAGGGGTCTGAAGCTTTCTTT	.	TRBV6-1	TRBJ1-1	.
CASGLVRGTEAVF	TGTGCTAGTGGTTTGGTACGGGGGACTGAAGCTGTCTTT	.	TRBV12-5	TRBJ1-1	.
CAISEPRKTQYF	TGTGCCATCAGTGAACCACGGAAGACCCAGTACTTC	.	TRBV6-1	TRBJ2-5	.
CSAPPGQVQDTQYF	TGCAGTGCCCCCCCGGGACAGGTTCAAGATACGCAGTATTTT	TRBD1	TRBV20-1	TRBJ2-3	many
CASSLNGIYEQYF	TGTGCCAGCAGCTTAAATGGGATCTACGAGCAGTACTTC	.	TRBV7-2	TRBJ2-7	many
CASSRGDSYNEQFF	TGTGCCAGCTCCCGGGGTGACTCCTACAATGAGCAGTTCTTC	.	TRBV2	TRBJ2-1	.
CASSDRGYNEQFF	TGTGCCAGCAGTGACCGAGGCTACAATGAGCAGTTCTTC	.	TRBV6-1	TRBJ2-1	many
CASSEYGTGLYEQYF	TGTGCCAGCAGTGAATACGGGACAGGGCTCTACGAGCAGTACTTC	TRBD1	TRBV2	TRBJ2-7	many
CASTLAGRYNEQFF	TGTGCCAGTACTCTAGCGGGACGGTACAATGAGCAGTTCTTC	TRBD2	TRBV19	TRBJ2-1	.
CASSAQVAYGYTF	TGTGCCAGCAGTGCCCAGGTAGCCTATGGCTACACCTTC	.	TRBV28	TRBJ1-2	many
CASSWTVYNGQFF	TGTGCCAGCAGTTGGACAGTCTACAATGGGCAGTTCTTC	.	TRBV25-1	TRBJ2-1	.
CASSFDAGGNQPQHF	TGTGCCAGCAGTTTCGACGCAGGAGGCAATCAGCCCCAGCATTTT	.	TRBV28	TRBJ1-5	.
CASSESARLYQETQYF	TGTGCCAGCAGTGAATCGGCTAGACTGTACCAAGAGACCCAGTACTTC	.	TRBV25-1	TRBJ2-5	.
CASSGQGTDRYEQYF	TGCGCCAGCAGTGGACAGGGGACAGATCGCTACGAGCAGTACTTC	TRBD1	TRBV10-1	TRBJ2-7	few
CASMGRSDNEQFF	TGTGCCAGTATGGGCCGTAGCGACAATGAGCAGTTCTTC	.	TRBV19	TRBJ2-1	many
CASSLGAVSTDTQYF	TGTGCCAGCAGCTTAGGGGCGGTTAGCACAGATACGCAGTATTTT	.	TRBV7-2	TRBJ2-3	medium-sized
CASRPGGSAGELFF	TGTGCCAGCAGGCCCGGAGGTTCCGCCGGGGAGCTGTTTTTT	.	TRBV2	TRBJ2-2	.
CASSDPGTAEGTEAFF	TGTGCCAGCAGCGACCCCGGGACAGCCGAGGGCACTGAAGCTTTCTTT	TRBD1	TRBV7-9	TRBJ1-1	many
CASSPSSGTGNEKLFF	TGTGCCAGCAGCCCATCCTCCGGGACGGGTAATGAAAAACTGTTTTTT	.	TRBV7-9	TRBJ1-4	.
CASGFVSGTLNTEAFF	TGTGCTAGTGGTTTTGTGTCCGGGACACTGAACACTGAAGCTTTCTTT	.	TRBV12-5	TRBJ1-1	few
CASSLSTDYYGYTF	TGTGCCAGCAGTTTAAGTACAGACTACTATGGCTACACCTTC	.	TRBV28	TRBJ1-2	many
CSARDNRGPSNYGYTF	TGCAGTGCTAGAGATAATCGGGGTCCCTCCAACTATGGCTACACCTTC	.	TRBV20-1	TRBJ1-2	once
CASSPGQVGQPQHF	TGCGCCAGCAGCCCCGGACAGGTGGGGCAGCCCCAGCATTTT	TRBD1	TRBV5-1	TRBJ1-5	few
CASSRPGAVETQYF	TGTGCCAGCAGCCGACCGGGAGCGGTAGAGACCCAGTACTTC	.	TRBV27	TRBJ2-5	many
CASSFSVSREQYF	TGTGCCAGCAGTTTTAGCGTGAGCCGCGAGCAGTACTTC	.	TRBV6-5	TRBJ2-7	.
CATSRTGTNTDTQYF	TGTGCCACCAGCAGAACCGGGACTAACACAGATACGCAGTATTTT	TRBD2	TRBV15	TRBJ2-3	many
CASSFLANSGNSYEQYF	TGTGCCAGCAGCTTTCTGGCCAATAGCGGGAATTCCTACGAGCAGTACTTC	TRBD2	TRBV7-2	TRBJ2-7	.
CASSFSGVYEQYF	TGTGCCAGCAGCTTCAGCGGGGTCTACGAGCAGTACTTC	TRBD2	TRBV7-2	TRBJ2-7	many
CASSIGTGFYNEQFF	TGTGCCAGTAGCATCGGGACAGGGTTTTACAATGAGCAGTTCTTC	TRBD1	TRBV19	TRBJ2-1	many